This entry features one T cell receptor beta chain sequence. The data belong to a study of blood T cell repertoires in COVID-19. Study-level background: From the United States, Italy and Spain came samples of acute and convalescent COVID-19. T cells, B-cell-depleted T cells, or PBMCs provided the cDNA or gDNA that served as material.

In the authors' workflow: Estimation of nucleated cell counts was performed using reference gene primer amplification. Generated by immunoSEQ multiplex PCR, the TCRdb table keeps only in-frame clones and is missing some. D and trimming come from the DNA, and the V and J calls and clone size come from that table. The sample records about 49,000 clones, approximately 85% being singletons. V was clipped by 4 bases and J by 0 bases; unmatched bases: 17. Germline V gives CDR1 SQVTM, CDR2 ANQGSEA. The CDR3 covers 18 residues. The TCR sequence derives from a woman aged 60-75 years with acute or convalescent COVID-19. The chain recombines TRBV29-1 with TRBJ1-1; TRBD1 agrees at 7 bases. The source material was peripheral blood. The CDR3 nucleotides are TGCAGCGTTGTACGGACTCATTCCCTGGGACAGTTGAACACTGAAGCTTTCTTT. It encodes CSVVRTHSLGQLNTEAFF.